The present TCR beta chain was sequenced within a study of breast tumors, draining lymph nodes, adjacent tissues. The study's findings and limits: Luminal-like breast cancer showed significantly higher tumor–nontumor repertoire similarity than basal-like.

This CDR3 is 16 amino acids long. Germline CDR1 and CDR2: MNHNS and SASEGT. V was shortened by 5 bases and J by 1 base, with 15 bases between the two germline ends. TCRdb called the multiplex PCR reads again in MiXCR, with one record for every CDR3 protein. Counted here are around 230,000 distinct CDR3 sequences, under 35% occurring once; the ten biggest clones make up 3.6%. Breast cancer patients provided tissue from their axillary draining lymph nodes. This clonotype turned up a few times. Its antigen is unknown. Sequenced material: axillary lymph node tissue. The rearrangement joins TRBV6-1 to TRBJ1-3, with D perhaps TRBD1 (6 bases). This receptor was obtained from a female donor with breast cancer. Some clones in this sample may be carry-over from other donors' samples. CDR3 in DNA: TGTGCCAGCAGTCCCTTAAGGGGGTTTTCTGGAAACACCATATATTTT. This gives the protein CASSPLRGFSGNTIYF.